The entry below gives a single T cell receptor (beta chain) sequence along with its context. Its antigen remains unknown. These data originate in a study of shared clonotypes between healthy human individuals. Study at large: The composition of the donors was two women and a few men aged 18 to 49. The study's findings and limits: The sharing of approximately 5.1% of naive CD4 clonotypes was seen across a handful of donors. Sorted-subset samples were not fully sequenced, rarefaction indicated.

Germline V lookup: CDR1 SGHRS, CDR2 YFSETQ. The CDR3 spans 12 residues. V shed 4 bases and J shed 4 bases, with 7 bases lying between them. Deep level was the assay's run setting. Data came from immunoSEQ multiplex PCR; TCRdb stores just in-frame clones and leaves some out. The table lists roughly 2,500,000 clones, roughly 93% of them singletons, with more than 0.35% in the top ten. The V gene is TRBV5-1, the J gene TRBJ2-3; D is perhaps TRBD2 (5 bases). The sequence was obtained from a man between 18 and 29 years old in good health. Some clones in this sample may be carry-over from other donors' samples. What was sequenced was naive CD4+ T cells from PBMCs. Subset described: CD45RA+ positively selected. The CDR3 loop is CASSAGADTQYF. The CDR3 nucleotides are TGCGCCAGCAGCGCCGGGGCAGATACGCAGTATTTT. The full variable domain, with the rest looked up from reference TRBV5-1 and TRBJ2-3, is KAGVTQTPRYLIKTRGQQVTLSCSPISGHRSVSWYQQTPGQGLQFLFEYFSETQRNKGNFPGRFSGRQFSNSRSEMNVSTLELGDSALYLCASSAGADTQYFGPGTRLTVL.